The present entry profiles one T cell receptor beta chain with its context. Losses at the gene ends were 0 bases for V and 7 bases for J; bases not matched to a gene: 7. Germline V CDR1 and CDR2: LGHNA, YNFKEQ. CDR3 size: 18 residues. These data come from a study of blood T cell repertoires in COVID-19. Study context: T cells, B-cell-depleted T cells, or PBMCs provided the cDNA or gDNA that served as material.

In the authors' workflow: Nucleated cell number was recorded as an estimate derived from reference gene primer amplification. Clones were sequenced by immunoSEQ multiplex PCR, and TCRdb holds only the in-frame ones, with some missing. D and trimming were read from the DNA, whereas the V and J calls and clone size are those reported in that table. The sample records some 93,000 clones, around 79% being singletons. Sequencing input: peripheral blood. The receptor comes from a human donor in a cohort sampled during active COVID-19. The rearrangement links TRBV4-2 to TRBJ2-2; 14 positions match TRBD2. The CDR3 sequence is CASSQESGLAGAGGELFF. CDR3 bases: TGTGCCAGCAGCCAAGAATCGGGACTAGCGGGAGCCGGCGGGGAGCTGTTTTTT.